The table lists the clone carrying this T cell receptor beta chain with a few counts. Its antigen is as yet unknown. These data originate in a study of beta chain features in type 1 diabetes. Expressed TCRB transcripts were sequenced after all isolated RNA was converted to cDNA. The table came from immunoSEQ multiplex PCR; TCRdb's copy has only in-frame clones and leaves some out. Found here are under 400,000 clones, roughly an eighth of them singletons; the top ten hold less than 0.02%. Trimming stripped 7 bases from V and 5 bases from J, with 11 bases between. Per the germline V gene, CDR1 is LNHDA and CDR2 is SQIVND (reference sequence). The CDR3 runs to 13 residues. CD4+ naive, central memory, regulatory and stem cell-like memory cells were sorted via CD45RO/CCR7/CD25/CD127/CD95/CD27. Populations obtained by sorting all exceeded 95% purity. Study-level points and caveats: An over-representation of cells with high TCR expression could result from cDNA sequencing.

Sequencing was done on a sample of naive CD4+ T cells from blood. This clonotype was sampled from a man aged 18 to 30 in good health. This chain links TRBV19 with TRBJ2-2; D remains ambiguous. CDR3 nucleotide sequence: TGTGCCAGTACCGAGGTCCGTACCGGGGAGCTGTTTTTT. This encodes CASTEVRTGELFF. Using reference TRBV19 and TRBJ2-2 for the parts outside the CDR3, the full variable domain is DGGITQSPKYLFRKEGQNVTLSCEQNLNHDAMYWYRQDPGQGLRLIYYSQIVNDFQKGDIAEGYSVSREKKESFPLTVTSAQKNPTAFYLCASTEVRTGELFFGEGSRLTVL.